This T cell receptor beta chain derives from a study of blood T cells in healthy people across ages. Study context: For every two T cells, template switching captured about one barcoded beta molecule. Regarding the study as a whole: Estimated diversity across one million T cells was deemed an underestimate.

A second PCR of 7 to 11 cycles used a sample-barcoded 5' primer and a J-beta primer mix. Carrying 12 random nucleotides, a template-switch adaptor labeled each individual cDNA molecule. TCRdb re-analysed the 5' RACE reads in MiXCR, keeping a single row per CDR3 protein. Among roughly 800,000 distinct CDR3 sequences, roughly 64% were seen once, and the ten largest hold roughly 22%. V shed 2 bases and J shed 6 bases, with 10 bases lying between them. The CDR3 extends over 13 amino acids. Germline CDR1 is SGHDN and CDR2 is FVKESK. Comments on this clonotype: The antigen remains undetermined.

Per sample, a minimum of 6.5 million PBMCs were isolated. The chain has TRBV14 and TRBJ1-2; D not certain. The specimen was blood. This TCR came from a man aged 30 to 39 in good health. Here the CDR3 reads CASSQYRRNGYTF. For the CDR3, the DNA is TGTGCCAGCAGCCAATATCGAAGGAATGGCTACACCTTC.